This T cell receptor beta chain was sequenced in a study of CD8 T cells in ankylosing spondylitis. Whole-study results and caveats: For ankylosing spondylitis blood, a TCR beta motif of under ten highly homologous variants appeared characteristic.

This clonotype was seen at least ten times. Its antigen is not identified. V was pared by 2 bases and J by 4 bases, with 9 bases between. The CDR3 spans 13 residues. Per germline, CDR1 SGHKS and CDR2 YYEKEE (reference sequence). In TCRdb, the 5' RACE reads were re-called with MiXCR into one record per CDR3 protein. The data hold more than 650,000 distinct CDR3 sequences, with 12% observed a single time. J is TRBJ1-2 and V is TRBV5-5; a weak D match, TRBD1 (5 bases). This TCR came from a male donor with ankylosing spondylitis. Sequencing was performed on blood, either unsorted or a sorted T cell fraction (not recorded which). CDR3 protein: CASSFQGGYGYTF. The CDR3, as DNA: TGTGCCAGCAGCTTCCAGGGCGGCTATGGCTACACCTTC.